Presented here are 28 T cell receptor beta chains from one specimen sequenced in a study of circulating tumor DNA in untreated peripheral T-cell lymphoma. Assay: immunoSEQ multiplex PCR; the TCRdb copy retains only in-frame clones and omits some. The data contain about 340 clones, about 81% of them singletons. Sequenced sample: cell-free DNA from blood serum. Receptor source: a human donor with peripheral T-cell lymphoma.

The rearrangement links TRBV6-6 to TRBJ1-5; D perhaps matches TRBD1 (6 bases). The CDR3 runs 14 residues. Per the germline V gene, CDR1 is MNHNY and CDR2 is SVGAGI (reference sequence). V was pared by 6 bases and J by 4 bases, with 13 bases between. CDR3 DNA: TGTGCCAGCAGCCGGACAGCTACTAATCAGCCCCAGCATTTT. Its translation is CASSRTATNQPQHF.

The V and J genes are TRBV30 and TRBJ1-2; the match to TRBD1 covers 9 bases. In germline, CDR1 is GTSNPN, CDR2 SVGIG (reference sequence). J gave up 7 bases and V 4 bases, and 13 bases lay outside the gene matches. This CDR3 has 15 amino acids. DNA of the CDR3: TGTGCCTGGACCCGGGACAGGGCAATAACGAGTGGCTACACCTTC. Its translation is CAWTRDRAITSGYTF. The complete variable domain, with remaining parts taken from reference TRBV30 and TRBJ1-2, reads SQTIHQWPATLVQPVGSPLSLECTVEGTSNPNLYWYRQAAGRGLQLLFYSVGIGQISSEVPQNLSASRPQDRQFILSSKKLLLSDSGFYLCAWTRDRAITSGYTFGSGTRLTVV.

This clone has only a few counts. The chain employs TRBV7-2 and TRBJ2-1, with 9 positions matching TRBD2. The CDR3 loop spans 16 amino acids. V gave up 2 bases and J gave up 0 bases; unmatched junction bases: 2. The germline gives CDR1 SGHTA, CDR2 FQGNSA. The CDR3 is CASSLLAGSSYNEQFF. The CDR3 DNA reads as TGTGCCAGCAGCTTACTAGCGGGGAGCTCCTACAATGAGCAGTTCTTC.

The rearrangement joins TRBV7-2 to TRBJ2-7, with TRBD1 as a possible D gene (6 bases). Trimming took 4 bases from V and 1 from J, leaving 11 bases between them. Germline CDR1 reads SGHTA; CDR2 reads FQGNSA. This CDR3 has 14 residues. DNA for the CDR3: TGTGCCAGCAGCTCGGACAGTCCTTCCTACGAGCAGTACTTC. Protein: CASSSDSPSYEQYF.

V gene TRBV19 combines with J gene TRBJ2-7; D might be TRBD1 (6 bases). CDR1 and CDR2 from the germline V gene are LNHDA and SQIVND (reference sequence). V shed 7 bases and J shed 3 bases, with 13 bases lying between them. There are 13 residues in the CDR3. This chain's CDR3 is CASKGKQGYEQYF. CDR3 DNA sequence: TGTGCCAGTAAGGGAAAACAGGGCTACGAGCAGTACTTC.

By sample fraction, this clone is hyperexpanded. CDR3 sequence (DNA): TGTGCCAGCAGTTCGACAGGCATCCCCGCCGGGGAGCTGTTTTTT. It specifies CASSSTGIPAGELFF. The chain is built from TRBV7-3 and TRBJ2-2; tentative D call: TRBD1 (6 bases). The CDR3 has 15 amino acids. Germline assignment: CDR1 SGHTA and CDR2 FQGTGA. V gave up 6 bases and J gave up 6 bases, with 17 bases separating them.

The chain links TRBV10-2 to TRBJ2-2, with 11 bases matching TRBD1. The V gene end was trimmed by 6 bases and the J gene end by 0 bases; junction bases not matched to a gene: 6. The CDR3 extends over 17 amino acids. Looked up from germline, CDR1 is WSHSY and CDR2 is SAAADI. The CDR3 sequence is CASRGQGAGSNTGELFF. The DNA for the CDR3 is TGCGCCAGCAGAGGACAGGGGGCGGGATCGAACACCGGGGAGCTGTTTTTT.

This chain uses TRBV7-9 with TRBJ2-1; D remains unclear. The CDR3 is 13 residues long. V shed 7 bases and J shed 7 bases, with 14 bases lying between them. CDR1 and CDR2 from the germline V gene are SEHNR and FQNEAQ (reference sequence). CDR3 loop: CASTWFMGNEQFF. The DNA of the CDR3 is TGTGCCAGCACCTGGTTTATGGGGAATGAGCAGTTCTTC.

This clone was detected once. The junction departs from the called germline gene at one end, perhaps through a read error. The identical CDR3 is also encoded by other nucleotide sequences in the sample. The chain recombines TRBV15 with TRBJ2-6, with 9 bases matching TRBD1. The CDR3 loop spans 16 amino acids. Germline V gene data show CDR1 as LNHNV and CDR2 as YYDKDF (reference sequence). The CDR3 nucleotides are TGCGCCACCAGTCGGAGGGGACAGGGAGATGCCAACGTCCTGACTTTC. Translation gives CATSRRGQGDANVLTF.

This sequence joins TRBV20-1 and TRBJ2-7, with D perhaps matching TRBD2 (5 bases). CDR1 is DFQATT and CDR2 is SNEGSKA in the germline V gene (reference sequence). The CDR3 is 11 amino acids. V was cut by 8 bases and J by 5 bases, with 13 bases left in between. The CDR3 protein is CSLAGVNEQYF. The CDR3 region has the DNA TGCAGTCTAGCAGGAGTCAACGAGCAGTACTTC.

The V call is TRBV28, the J call TRBJ1-5, with 8 bases aligning to TRBD1. Trimming took 2 bases from V and 4 from J; bases not matched to a gene: 4. The V gene's germline CDR1 is MDHEN and CDR2 SYDVKM. The CDR3 runs to 15 residues. The CDR3 loop reads CASSLMTGVNQPQHF. Written as DNA, the CDR3 is TGTGCCAGCAGTTTAATGACAGGGGTTAATCAGCCCCAGCATTTT.

The chain uses TRBV30 and TRBJ2-7, with D perhaps TRBD1 (6 bases). This CDR3 contains 11 residues. The germline V gene has CDR1 GTSNPN and CDR2 SVGIG (reference sequence). V lost 6 bases to trimming and J lost 7 bases, with 13 bases between them. For the CDR3, the DNA is TGTGCCTGCAACCAGGGGAGAGAGCAGTACTTC. It codes for CACNQGREQYF.

The chain combines TRBV5-1 with TRBJ2-2; tentative D call: TRBD2 (6 bases). This CDR3 is 13 amino acids long. V was clipped by 2 bases and J by 4 bases, with 6 bases between them. Germline V gene sequence: CDR1 SGHRS, CDR2 YFSETQ. DNA of the CDR3: TGCGCCAGCAGCTTCGGGGGCACCGGGGAGCTGTTTTTT. As protein: CASSFGGTGELFF.

This clone was counted a single time. V and J are TRBV13 and TRBJ2-7; D is perhaps TRBD2 (7 bases). Germline values: CDR1 PRHDT, CDR2 FYEKMQ (reference sequence). This CDR3 is 14 amino acids long. V lost 5 bases and J lost 7, with 18 bases in between. The CDR3 reads CASSPQTGRGEQYF. The CDR3 bases are TGTGCCAGCAGCCCCCAGACTGGGAGGGGGGAGCAGTACTTC.

J is TRBJ2-7 and V is TRBV28; D may be TRBD1 or TRBD2 (5 bases each). The CDR3 covers 15 residues. In germline, CDR1 is MDHEN, CDR2 SYDVKM. Between the trimmed V and J ends, which lost 5 bases and 5 bases, there was a span of 19 bases. The CDR3: CASSPPGTSLHEQYV. The CDR3 bases are TGTGCCAGCAGTCCCCCGGGGACCTCCTTGCACGAGCAGTACGTC.

This chain uses TRBV7-3 with TRBJ2-1; D not resolved. Germline values: CDR1 SGHTA, CDR2 FQGTGA. The CDR3 has 13 amino acids. The ends were cut back, 5 bases at V and 0 bases at J, with 5 bases in the middle. In DNA, the CDR3 is TGTGCCAGCAGCCCACCCTCCTACAATGAGCAGTTCTTC. This sequence encodes CASSPPSYNEQFF.

Here the CDR3 reads CASSEVRGTDTQYF. The CDR3 nucleotides are TGTGCCAGCAGTGAGGTGAGGGGCACAGATACGCAGTATTTT. The chain is built from TRBV2 and TRBJ2-3, with a tentative D call TRBD2 (5 bases). V was cut by 3 bases and J by 1 base, with 8 bases left in between. CDR1 and CDR2 (germline): SNHLY, FYNNEI. The CDR3 contains 14 residues.

The CDR3 nucleotides are TGCGCCAGTGAAGATACAGGGTCTGGGGCCAACGTCCTGACTTTC. Translation: CASEDTGSGANVLTF. This chain joins TRBV5-1 and TRBJ2-6; a possible D gene is TRBD1 (6 bases). The CDR3 contains 15 residues. The germline gives CDR1 SGHRS, CDR2 YFSETQ. Deletions cut 8 bases from V and 1 base from J, with 13 bases between.

The chain joins TRBV16 to TRBJ1-5; 7 bases agree with TRBD1. The CDR3 has 15 amino acids. V lost 3 bases to trimming and J lost 6 bases; unmatched junction nucleotides: 8. Germline V gives CDR1 KGHSY, CDR2 FQNENV. The CDR3: CASSHATGMSQPQHF. The CDR3 nucleotides are TGTGCCAGCAGCCACGCGACAGGGATGAGTCAGCCCCAGCATTTT.

The chain recombines TRBV28 with TRBJ1-6; no firm D call. The CDR3 sequence is 15 residues long. Trimming removed 1 base at V and 0 bases at J, with 4 bases between. Germline CDR1 is MDHEN and CDR2 is SYDVKM. CDR3 nucleotides: TGTGCCAGCAGTTTATCGAGCTCCTATAATTCACCCCTCCACTTT. Protein: CASSLSSSYNSPLHF. The full variable domain, its missing parts supplied by reference TRBV28 and TRBJ1-6, is DVKVTQSSRYLVKRTGEKVFLECVQDMDHENMFWYRQDPGLGLRLIYFSYDVKMKEKGDIPEGYSVSREKKERFSLILESASTNQTSMYLCASSLSSSYNSPLHFGNGTRLTVT.

This sequence joins TRBV7-9 and TRBJ1-2; a possible D gene is TRBD1 (5 bases). This CDR3 is built from 11 residues. V lost 5 bases to trimming and J lost 8 bases, with 9 bases between them. Germline V gives CDR1 SEHNR, CDR2 FQNEAQ (reference sequence). Here the CDR3 reads CASSRDVGYTF. CDR3 bases: TGTGCCAGCAGCCGGGACGTCGGCTACACCTTC.

This clone was counted between two and nine times. The J gene is TRBJ1-1, the V gene TRBV14; the D gene is possibly TRBD1 (5 bases). The germline CDR1 and CDR2 sequences are SGHDN and FVKESK. V gave up 4 bases and J gave up 4 bases, with 10 bases separating them. The CDR3 covers 13 residues. CDR3: CASSLGGATEAFF. Written as DNA, the CDR3 is TGTGCCAGCAGCCTTGGTGGGGCCACTGAAGCTTTCTTT.

A remark on this clone: A read error may produce the germline difference seen at one junction end. This rearrangement joins TRBV20-1 to TRBJ2-7, with a tentative D call TRBD2 (6 bases). Looked up from germline, CDR1 is DFQATT and CDR2 is SNEGSKA (reference sequence). The CDR3 is 11 residues long. The CDR3 loop is CSAQVGGGQHF. CDR3 bases: TGCAGTGCACAGGTCGGGGGAGGACAACACTTC.

This chain joins TRBV10-1 and TRBJ1-1; D remains unclear. V was pared by 8 bases and J by 0 bases, with 10 bases between. The CDR3 is made up of 13 amino acids. CDR1 WNHNN and CDR2 SYGVQD come from the germline V gene (reference sequence). The CDR3 nucleotides read TGCGCCAGCCGGCCGAGCATGAACACTGAAGCTTTCTTT. This sequence encodes CASRPSMNTEAFF.

This clone was seen more than once but under ten times. CDR3 nucleotides: TGCGCCAGCAGCCTGGACGGGGACACTGAAGCTTTCTTT. Encoded protein: CASSLDGDTEAFF. This chain connects TRBV5-1 to TRBJ1-1, with D unclear. Germline V lookup: CDR1 SGHRS, CDR2 YFSETQ. The V and J ends lost 4 bases and 3 bases respectively, with 10 bases between them. There are 13 residues in the CDR3.

The rearrangement uses TRBV4-1 and TRBJ2-2; maybe TRBD1 (7 bases). V was clipped by 5 bases and J by 0 bases, with 13 bases between them. CDR1 MGHRA and CDR2 YSYEKL come from the germline V gene. The CDR3 length is 16 residues. For the CDR3, the DNA is TGCGCCAGCAGCGCGGGACAGCCCGCGAACACCGGGGAGCTGTTTTTT. Translating gives CASSAGQPANTGELFF.

The rearrangement links TRBV5-8 to TRBJ2-1; D is ambiguous. V lost 0 bases, J lost 4 bases, and 11 bases lay in between. Germline assignment: CDR1 SGHTS and CDR2 YDEGEE. The CDR3 extends over 15 amino acids. CDR3: CASSLVGQPYNEQFF. The CDR3 DNA follows: TGTGCCAGCAGCTTGGTAGGTCAGCCTTACAATGAGCAGTTCTTC.

This rearrangement joins TRBV5-6 to TRBJ2-3, with 13 bases lining up with TRBD2. The CDR3 length is 15 residues. J was trimmed by 5 bases and V by 4 bases; bases with no gene match: 4. Per germline, CDR1 SGHDT and CDR2 YYEEEE. The chain's CDR3 is CASSQGLAGRDTQYF. In DNA form, the CDR3 reads TGTGCCAGCAGCCAGGGACTAGCGGGGAGAGATACGCAGTATTTT.